These 28 T cell receptor beta chains were all obtained from the same sample, sequenced in a study of cytomegalovirus exposure and HLA in healthy donors. The primer mix had 60 Vbeta and 13 Jbeta primers. Using immunoSEQ multiplex PCR, the repertoire was profiled, and TCRdb retains in-frame clones only, with some absent. This table has 75,000 to 90,000 clones, more than 65% appearing once. The specimen sequenced was PBMCs. The receptors stem from a middle-aged woman in good health and CMV-seropositive.

J is TRBJ1-2 and V is TRBV19; D perhaps matches TRBD1 (5 bases). The CDR3 loop spans 14 amino acids. Germline CDR1 is LNHDA and CDR2 is SQIVND (reference sequence). V was shortened by 7 bases and J by 0 bases, with 12 bases between the two germline ends. The CDR3 nucleotides read TGTGCCAGTAATACAGGCGAGACTAACTATGGCTACACCTTC. Protein sequence: CASNTGETNYGYTF.

The gene calls are TRBV6-6 and TRBJ1-2; unclear D gene. This CDR3 region has 16 residues. V shed 2 bases and J shed 4 bases, with 17 bases lying between them. From germline, CDR1 is MNHNY and CDR2 SVGAGI (reference sequence). The chain's CDR3 is CASSYARALEGYGYTF. In DNA, the CDR3 is TGTGCCAGCAGTTACGCTCGGGCCCTCGAGGGCTATGGCTACACCTTC.

This clone was seen only once. The chain employs TRBV6-1 and TRBJ1-2; 7 nucleotides line up with TRBD1. The CDR3 loop spans 15 amino acids. Germline values: CDR1 MNHNS, CDR2 SASEGT. The V segment lost 1 base and the J segment 8 bases; nucleotides outside the gene matches: 10. The CDR3 here is CASSEGGTGAYGYTF. The CDR3, as DNA: TGTGCCAGCAGTGAAGGGGGTACAGGGGCCTACGGCTACACCTTC.

The chain is built from TRBV19 and TRBJ1-5, with 7 bases matching TRBD1. The V gene end was trimmed by 5 bases and the J gene end by 3 bases; junction bases not matched to a gene: 4. The V gene's germline CDR1 is LNHDA and CDR2 SQIVND (reference sequence). The length of the CDR3 is 14 residues. CDR3 sequence (DNA): TGTGCCAGTAGTCGACAGGGTCTCAATCAGCCCCAGCATTTT. Translation: CASSRQGLNQPQHF. The variable domain in full, completed from reference TRBV19 and TRBJ1-5, reads DGGITQSPKYLFRKEGQNVTLSCEQNLNHDAMYWYRQDPGQGLRLIYYSQIVNDFQKGDIAEGYSVSREKKESFPLTVTSAQKNPTAFYLCASSRQGLNQPQHFGDGTRLSIL.

J is TRBJ1-4 and V is TRBV25-1, with TRBD1 matching 7 bases. CDR3 size: 13 residues. Germline CDR1 MGHDK, CDR2 SYGVNS. Trimming cost V 5 bases and J 8 bases; bases outside gene matches: 5. DNA of the CDR3: TGTGCCAGCAGTTTAGGGGGCACCGAAAAACTGTTTTTT. Translated: CASSLGGTEKLFF.

The V gene is TRBV4-1, the J gene TRBJ1-4, with 7 positions matching TRBD1. Germline V lookup: CDR1 MGHRA, CDR2 YSYEKL. This CDR3 spans 15 amino acids. The V gene end was trimmed by 6 bases and the J gene end by 8 bases; junction bases not matched to a gene: 12. CDR3 nucleotides: TGCGCCAGCAGTCCAGTAGGGACAGTAAGGGAAAAACTGTTTTTT. Translated: CASSPVGTVREKLFF.

V usage is TRBV10-3 and J usage is TRBJ1-1; D uncertain. The germline V gene encodes CDR1 ENHRY and CDR2 SYGVKD. The length of the CDR3 is 13 residues. Trimming shortened V by 6 bases and J by 0 bases, and 8 bases separated the two germline ends. CDR3 in DNA: TGTGCCATCAGAACGACACTGAACACTGAAGCTTTCTTT. Protein sequence: CAIRTTLNTEAFF.

The V call is TRBV30, the J call TRBJ2-7; D unresolved. Germline assignment: CDR1 GTSNPN and CDR2 SVGIG (reference sequence). The CDR3 spans 11 residues. Trimming stripped 5 bases from V and 7 bases from J, with 12 bases between. CDR3 residues: CAWATLSEQYF. The CDR3 DNA reads as TGTGCCTGGGCCACCCTAAGTGAGCAGTACTTC.

This clone was recorded a few times. CDR3 bases: TGTGCCTGGGTCAATACAGGTACCAGAATCTCCTACGAGCAGTACTTC. This sequence encodes CAWVNTGTRISYEQYF. V and J are TRBV30 and TRBJ2-7, with D perhaps matching TRBD1 (5 bases). V lost 5 bases and J lost 0, with 20 bases in between. CDR1 and CDR2 from the germline V gene are GTSNPN and SVGIG (reference sequence). The CDR3 totals 16 residues.

This clone was observed once. This chain links TRBV27 with TRBJ1-1; D ambiguous. The germline CDR1 and CDR2 sequences are MNHEY and SMNVEV (reference sequence). CDR3 length: 12 residues. Between the trimmed V and J ends, which lost 1 base and 6 bases, there was a span of 6 bases. The CDR3 reads CASSLYRAEAFF. The CDR3, as DNA: TGTGCCAGCAGTTTATACCGGGCTGAAGCTTTCTTT.

To note about this clone: In the same sample, other DNA sequences code for this CDR3. V gene TRBV5-4 combines with J gene TRBJ2-5; possibly TRBD1 for D (6 bases). V was cut by 2 bases and J by 1 base, with 9 bases left in between. The CDR3 is 14 amino acids. Germline V lookup: CDR1 SGHNT, CDR2 YYREEE (reference sequence). The CDR3 nucleotides read TGTGCCAGCAGCTTACAGGGAGCCCAAGAGACCCAGTACTTC. As protein: CASSLQGAQETQYF.

V gene TRBV4-1 combines with J gene TRBJ1-2; D possibly corresponds to TRBD1 (5 bases). The CDR3 has 13 residues. Trimming removed 2 bases from V and 8 bases from J, with 12 bases in between. Germline values: CDR1 MGHRA, CDR2 YSYEKL. The CDR3 sequence: CASSQPGHPGYTF. In nucleotides, the CDR3 is TGCGCCAGCAGCCAACCAGGACATCCCGGCTACACCTTC.

As for this clone: Other DNA sequences from this sample encode an identical CDR3 as well. This chain links TRBV6-6 with TRBJ2-5, with 8 positions matching TRBD2. Germline values: CDR1 MNHNY, CDR2 SVGAGI (reference sequence). J gave up 4 bases and V 0 bases, and 7 bases lay outside the gene matches. The CDR3 is 16 residues long. The CDR3 nucleotides are TGTGCCAGCAGTTACTCGAAGGCGGGAGGCACAGAGACCCAGTACTTC. This gives the protein CASSYSKAGGTETQYF.

V and J are TRBV21-1 and TRBJ1-2; the D call in the table, TRBD1, was not verified against the DNA. TRBV21-1 is deemed a pseudogene. The CDR3 spans 12 residues. CDR3 protein: CASWGDRGVHTF. In DNA, the CDR3 is TGTGCCAGCTGGGGGGACAGGGGGGTTCACACCTTC.

The chain recombines TRBV28 with TRBJ1-1, with TRBD1 as a possible D gene (5 bases). Germline assignment: CDR1 MDHEN and CDR2 SYDVKM. The V end was cut by 3 bases, the J end by 4 bases, with 15 bases between. This CDR3 has 15 residues. Here the CDR3 reads CASSLSRAGSTEAFF. As DNA, the CDR3 is TGTGCCAGCAGTTTGTCCAGGGCGGGAAGCACTGAAGCTTTCTTT. Supplemented by reference TRBV28 and TRBJ1-1, the full variable domain reads DVKVTQSSRYLVKRTGEKVFLECVQDMDHENMFWYRQDPGLGLRLIYFSYDVKMKEKGDIPEGYSVSREKKERFSLILESASTNQTSMYLCASSLSRAGSTEAFFGQGTRLTVV.

The rearrangement joins TRBV30 to TRBJ1-1, with TRBD1 identical over 9 bases. The CDR3 extends over 13 amino acids. Losses at the gene ends were 4 bases for V and 4 bases for J; bases not matched to a gene: 4. Per germline, CDR1 GTSNPN and CDR2 SVGIG (reference sequence). DNA of the CDR3: TGTGCCTGGAACCCGACAGGGGGCACTGAAGCTTTCTTT. Its protein product is CAWNPTGGTEAFF.

V is TRBV6-1 and J is TRBJ2-2; tentative D call: TRBD2 (5 bases). Deletions cut 7 bases from V and 4 bases from J, with 16 bases between. Germline V gene lookup returns CDR1 MNHNS and CDR2 SASEGT. The CDR3 is 15 amino acids. CDR3 sequence (DNA): TGTGCCAGCAAAATAAACGTAGCGAGCACCGGGGAGCTGTTTTTT. This gives the protein CASKINVASTGELFF.

V is TRBV5-6 and J is TRBJ2-7, with 12 bases identical to TRBD1. Germline V gene data show CDR1 as SGHDT and CDR2 as YYEEEE. Trimming at V came to 3 bases and at J to 4 bases, leaving 5 bases not matched to a gene. This CDR3 contains 15 residues. For the CDR3, the DNA is TGTGCCAGCAGCTCGGGACAGGGGGCGTTTTACGAGCAGTACTTC. Translation gives CASSSGQGAFYEQYF.

The V call is TRBV7-2, the J call TRBJ1-1; tentative D call: TRBD1 (5 bases). The CDR3 contains 15 residues. Trimming stripped 5 bases from V and 10 bases from J, with 23 bases between. CDR1 is SGHTA and CDR2 is FQGNSA in the germline V gene. CDR3 coding DNA: TGTGCCAGCAGCCCAAACGCAGGGCCGCAGTTAGGAGCTTTCTTT. Its translation is CASSPNAGPQLGAFF.

In its sample, this clone is medium-sized. J is TRBJ1-4 and V is TRBV6-4; D possibly corresponds to TRBD1 (5 bases). Germline CDR1 and CDR2: MRHNA and SNTAGT. The CDR3 is 11 residues long. Trimming pared 10 bases from V and 14 bases from J, leaving 17 bases between. CDR3 residues: CANKAADTLFF. DNA for the CDR3: TGTGCCAACAAAGCCGCGGACACCCTGTTTTTT.

This chain links TRBV6-1 with TRBJ1-1, with 8 bases aligning to TRBD1. The length of the CDR3 is 14 residues. J was trimmed by 4 bases and V by 3 bases; bases with no gene match: 4. Germline lookup yields CDR1 MNHNS and CDR2 SASEGT. CDR3 coding DNA: TGTGCCAGCAGTGACAGGGGGCTTGGCACTGAAGCTTTCTTT. Amino acids: CASSDRGLGTEAFF.

The genes are TRBV4-2 and TRBJ2-1, with 15 nucleotides matching TRBD2. Losses at the gene ends were 1 base for V and 6 bases for J; bases not matched to a gene: 4. Per the germline V gene, CDR1 is LGHNA and CDR2 is YNFKEQ. The CDR3 consists of 17 residues. The DNA for the CDR3 is TGTGCCAGCAGCCAAGCTCAGGGACTAGCGGGGGGCAATGAGCAGTTCTTC. Translation: CASSQAQGLAGGNEQFF.

The chain uses TRBV6-5 and TRBJ1-1; TRBD1 matches 9 bases. The CDR3 is 15 amino acids. The junction had 7 bases not matched to a gene; V was cut back by 4 bases and J by 4 bases. Germline V CDR1 and CDR2: MNHEY, SVGAGI. CDR3 amino acids: CASSSRQGGSTEAFF. CDR3 in DNA: TGTGCCAGCAGTTCCCGACAGGGGGGGAGCACTGAAGCTTTCTTT.

This chain connects TRBV5-4 to TRBJ1-4; the D is unclear. Deletions cut 0 bases from V and 4 bases from J, with 10 bases between. This CDR3 contains 15 residues. Per germline, CDR1 SGHNT and CDR2 YYREEE (reference sequence). DNA of the CDR3: TGTGCCAGCAGCTTGGCGGGATTGGGTAATGAAAAACTGTTTTTT. It encodes CASSLAGLGNEKLFF. The full variable domain, completed using reference TRBV5-4 and TRBJ1-4, is ETGVTQSPTHLIKTRGQQVTLRCSSQSGHNTVSWYQQALGQGPQFIFQYYREEENGRGNFPPRFSGLQFPNYSSELNVNALELDDSALYLCASSLAGLGNEKLFFGSGTQLSVL.

The rearrangement links TRBV5-5 to TRBJ1-1, with 8 positions matching TRBD1. The germline V gene encodes CDR1 SGHKS and CDR2 YYEKEE (reference sequence). This CDR3 is built from 13 residues. V shed 3 bases, J shed 7 bases, and the junction held 5 bases outside the gene matches. The CDR3 here is CASSSWTGIEAFF. CDR3 sequence (DNA): TGTGCCAGCAGCTCGTGGACAGGGATTGAAGCTTTCTTT. The variable domain in full, completed from reference TRBV5-5 and TRBJ1-1, reads DAGVTQSPTHLIKTRGQQVTLRCSPISGHKSVSWYQQVLGQGPQFIFQYYEKEERGRGNFPDRFSARQFPNYSSELNVNALLLGDSALYLCASSSWTGIEAFFGQGTRLTVV.

In its sample, this clone was seen once. The V gene is TRBV6-5, the J gene TRBJ1-2, with a tentative D call TRBD1 (6 bases). The germline CDR1 and CDR2 sequences are MNHEY and SVGAGI. Trimming left V 5 bases short and J 2 bases short, with 12 bases between. This CDR3 spans 14 amino acids. In DNA form, the CDR3 reads TGTGCCAGCAGTAGGGACATGCGGAACTATGGCTACACCTTC. Protein sequence: CASSRDMRNYGYTF.

By share of the sample, this clone is medium-sized. The chain's CDR3 is CASSQSPGGRAFF. CDR3 nucleotide sequence: TGTGCCAGCAGCCAGTCGCCGGGGGGTAGAGCTTTCTTT. V is TRBV14 and J is TRBJ1-1, with a weak D call TRBD1 (5 bases). The CDR3 sequence is 13 residues long. Germline values: CDR1 SGHDN, CDR2 FVKESK. The V end was cut by 3 bases, the J end by 10 bases, with 15 bases between.

This chain joins TRBV7-8 and TRBJ2-7; D call uncertain. V lost 8 bases, J lost 3 bases, and 11 bases lay in between. Germline CDR1 SGHVS, CDR2 FQNEAQ. The CDR3 length is 12 residues. The CDR3 protein is CASQETNYEQYF. DNA of the CDR3: TGTGCCAGCCAGGAAACGAACTACGAGCAGTACTTC.